The 10 T cell receptor beta chains presented below share a single source sample, sequenced in a study of T cell changes during pregnancy in multiple sclerosis. TCRdb's copy holds only in-frame clones and misses some; the assay was immunoSEQ multiplex PCR. The sample lists tens of thousands of clones, 92% occurring once. Sequenced material: peripheral blood, taken before pregnancy. The receptors come from a female donor with multiple sclerosis, enrolled in a pregnancy study.

Only one count was recorded for this clone. The V gene is TRBV19, the J gene TRBJ2-7; D perhaps matches TRBD1 (7 bases). The V gene's germline CDR1 is LNHDA and CDR2 SQIVND (reference sequence). Between the trimmed V and J ends, which lost 2 bases and 6 bases, there was a span of 11 bases. The CDR3 length is 13 residues. The CDR3 protein is CASSITQGGEQYF. Written as DNA, the CDR3 is TGTGCCAGTAGTATAACCCAGGGGGGCGAGCAGTACTTC.

The V gene is TRBV6-1, the J gene TRBJ2-4; D is unresolved. With 2 bases removed from V and 8 bases from J, the gap between germline ends came to 4 bases. The germline V gene encodes CDR1 MNHNS and CDR2 SASEGT. This CDR3 is built from 11 residues. The CDR3 coding sequence is TGTGCCAGCAGTGAATTAGACATTCAGTACTTC. It yields the protein CASSELDIQYF.

The chain employs TRBV30 and TRBJ2-6; D uncertain. The V end lost 0 bases, the J end lost 6 bases, and 15 bases lay between the germline ends. Looked up from germline, CDR1 is GTSNPN and CDR2 is SVGIG (reference sequence). The CDR3 spans 16 residues. CDR3 bases: TGTGCCTGGAGTGTACGGTCAGGTTGGGCGGCCAACGTCCTGACTTTC. Its protein product is CAWSVRSGWAANVLTF.

The count of this clone is one. The chain recombines TRBV7-2 with TRBJ2-1, with 9 positions matching TRBD2. V lost 5 bases to trimming and J lost 12 bases; unmatched junction nucleotides: 2. This CDR3 is built from 11 residues. Germline CDR1 reads SGHTA; CDR2 reads FQGNSA. The CDR3 protein is CASSNSGRQFF. In nucleotides, the CDR3 is TGTGCCAGCAGCAATAGCGGGAGGCAGTTCTTC.

CDR3 sequence: CASSLERTGIDGYTF. As DNA, the CDR3 is TGCGCCAGCAGCTTGGAGAGGACAGGGATAGATGGCTACACCTTC. V is TRBV5-1 and J is TRBJ1-2, with 8 bases aligning to TRBD1. CDR3 length: 15 residues. The junction had 7 bases not matched to a gene; V was cut back by 0 bases and J by 6 bases. In germline, CDR1 is SGHRS, CDR2 YFSETQ.

This CDR3 reads CASSALAGSTDTQYF. In nucleotides, the CDR3 is TGTGCCAGTAGTGCACTAGCGGGCAGCACAGATACGCAGTATTTT. The rearrangement uses TRBV19 and TRBJ2-3; TRBD2 aligns across 9 bases. Per the germline V gene, CDR1 is LNHDA and CDR2 is SQIVND (reference sequence). There are 15 residues in the CDR3. The trim removed 5 bases at V and 0 bases at J, leaving 3 bases unmatched.

The chain combines TRBV5-1 with TRBJ2-1; possible D gene TRBD2, 6 bases. This CDR3 spans 15 amino acids. Germline assignment: CDR1 SGHRS and CDR2 YFSETQ. The ends were cut back, 4 bases at V and 2 bases at J, with 13 bases in the middle. The CDR3 protein is CASSAGTQTYNEQFF. The CDR3 nucleotides read TGCGCCAGCAGCGCCGGGACTCAAACCTACAATGAGCAGTTCTTC.

The V call is TRBV2, the J call TRBJ2-7, with D possibly matching TRBD2 (5 bases). This CDR3 has 12 residues. The ends were cut back, 10 bases at V and 2 bases at J, with 12 bases in the middle. The germline V gene has CDR1 SNHLY and CDR2 FYNNEI. CDR3 in amino acids: CATGVRAYEQYF. DNA for the CDR3: TGTGCCACCGGGGTTCGGGCCTACGAGCAGTACTTC.

V and J are TRBV28 and TRBJ2-5; a weak D match, TRBD1 (6 bases). Germline CDR1 and CDR2: MDHEN and SYDVKM. CDR3 length: 14 amino acids. The V and J ends lost 10 bases and 3 bases respectively, with 18 bases between them. The CDR3 DNA sequence: TGTGCCACCAGAACCAGGGGTAGGGAAGAGACCCAGTACTTC. Its translation: CATRTRGREETQYF.

This clone was seen more than once but under ten times. V is TRBV7-9 and J is TRBJ2-1; the match to TRBD2 covers 7 bases. V was pared by 3 bases and J by 6 bases, with 8 bases of the junction left unmatched. The CDR3 loop spans 15 amino acids. Germline lookup yields CDR1 SEHNR and CDR2 FQNEAQ (reference sequence). The CDR3 sequence is CASSFSELASNEQFF. In nucleotides, the CDR3 is TGTGCCAGCAGCTTCAGCGAACTAGCGAGCAATGAGCAGTTCTTC.